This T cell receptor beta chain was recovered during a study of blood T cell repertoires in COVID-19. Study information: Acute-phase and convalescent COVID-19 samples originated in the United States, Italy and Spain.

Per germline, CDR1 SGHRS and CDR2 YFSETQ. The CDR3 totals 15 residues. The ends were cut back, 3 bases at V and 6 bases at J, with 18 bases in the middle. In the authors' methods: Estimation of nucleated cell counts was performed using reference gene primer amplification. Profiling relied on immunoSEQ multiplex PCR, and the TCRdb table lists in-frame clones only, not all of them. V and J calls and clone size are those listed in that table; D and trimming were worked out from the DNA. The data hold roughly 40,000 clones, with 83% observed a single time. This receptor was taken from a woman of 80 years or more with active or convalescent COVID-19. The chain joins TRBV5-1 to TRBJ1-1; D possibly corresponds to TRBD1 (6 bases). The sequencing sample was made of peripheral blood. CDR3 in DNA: TGCGCCAGCAGCTCCGGTAACAACAGGGCGTCTGAAGCTTTCTTT. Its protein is CASSSGNNRASEAFF.